The source of this TCR beta chain is a study of T cell responses to AZD1222 COVID-19 vaccine. In germline, CDR1 is SGDLS, CDR2 YYNGEE. This CDR3 region has 12 residues. J was trimmed by 7 bases and V by 3 bases; bases with no gene match: 4. TCRdb's table, derived via immunoSEQ multiplex PCR, lists solely in-frame clones and lacks some. The repertoire includes 85,000 to 100,000 clones, approximately 86% of them detected once, and roughly 6% sits in the top ten. Material: peripheral blood, obtained on day 0 of AZD1222 vaccination. V gene TRBV9 combines with J gene TRBJ2-7, with TRBD2 matching over 7 bases. This TCR was recovered from an adult in good health. In nucleotides, the CDR3 is TGTGCCAGCAGCGGCCCGGGGGGTGAGCAGTACTTC. Encoded protein: CASSGPGGEQYF.